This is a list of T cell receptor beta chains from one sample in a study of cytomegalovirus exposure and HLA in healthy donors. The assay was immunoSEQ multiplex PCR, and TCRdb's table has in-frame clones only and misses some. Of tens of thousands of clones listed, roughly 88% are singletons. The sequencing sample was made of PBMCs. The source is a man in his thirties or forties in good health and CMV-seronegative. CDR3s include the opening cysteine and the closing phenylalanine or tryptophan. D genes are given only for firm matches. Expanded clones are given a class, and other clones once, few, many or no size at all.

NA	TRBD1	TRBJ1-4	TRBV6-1	CASSLGGPNEKLFF	TGTGCCAGCAGTCTAGGGGGCCCTAATGAAAAACTGTTTTTT
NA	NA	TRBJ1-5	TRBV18	CASSRSQGSNQPQHF	TGTGCCAGCTCTCGCAGTCAGGGGAGCAATCAGCCCCAGCATTTT
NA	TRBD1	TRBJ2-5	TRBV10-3	CAISPGTGARETQYF	TGTGCCATCAGCCCCGGGACAGGGGCTCGAGAGACCCAGTACTTC
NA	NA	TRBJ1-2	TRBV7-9	CASSLDSFDYGYTF	TGTGCCAGCAGCTTGGACAGCTTTGACTATGGCTACACCTTC
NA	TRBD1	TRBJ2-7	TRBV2	CASRDRGREQYF	TGTGCCAGCAGGGACAGGGGGCGCGAGCAGTACTTC
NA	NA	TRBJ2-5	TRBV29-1	CSVAGTAGGTQYF	TGCAGCGTAGCCGGGACTGCAGGGGGGACCCAGTACTTC
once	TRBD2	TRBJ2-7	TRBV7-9	CASSSLAGPGEQYF	TGTGCCAGCAGCTCGTTAGCGGGACCGGGCGAGCAGTACTTC
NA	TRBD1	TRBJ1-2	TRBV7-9	CASTPMTGGLWRTF	TGTGCCAGCACGCCCATGACAGGGGGTCTATGGCGCACCTTC
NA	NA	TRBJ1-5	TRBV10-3	CAISEPGDQPQHF	TGTGCCATCAGTGAGCCCGGAGATCAGCCCCAGCATTTT
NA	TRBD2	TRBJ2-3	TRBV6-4	CASKLGLAVDTQYF	TGTGCCAGCAAACTGGGACTAGCGGTAGATACGCAGTATTTT
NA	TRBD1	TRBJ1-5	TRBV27	CATKTGTASGQPQHF	TGTGCCACCAAGACCGGGACAGCAAGCGGGCAGCCCCAGCATTTT
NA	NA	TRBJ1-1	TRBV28	CASSSPGSMNTEAFF	TGTGCCAGCAGTTCTCCAGGGTCTATGAACACTGAAGCTTTCTTT
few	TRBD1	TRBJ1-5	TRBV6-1	CASTGDRGNQPQHF	TGTGCCAGCACAGGGGACAGGGGCAATCAGCCCCAGCATTTT
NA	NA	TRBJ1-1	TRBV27	CASSLGTRNTEAFF	TGTGCCAGCAGCCTGGGGACAAGGAACACTGAAGCTTTCTTT
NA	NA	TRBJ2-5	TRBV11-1	CASSLVGASVLGTKETQYF	TGTGCCAGCAGCTTAGTGGGGGCTTCGGTACTGGGGACAAAAGAGACCCAGTACTTC
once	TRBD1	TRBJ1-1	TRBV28	CASSPDRAYTEAFF	TGTGCCAGCAGTCCCGACAGGGCTTACACTGAAGCTTTCTTT
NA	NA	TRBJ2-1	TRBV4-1	CASSQARLEAEQFF	TGCGCCAGCAGCCAAGCAAGACTAGAGGCTGAGCAGTTCTTC
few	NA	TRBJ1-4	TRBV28	CASSFGGRKDEKLFF	TGTGCCAGCAGTTTCGGGGGGCGTAAGGATGAAAAACTGTTTTTT
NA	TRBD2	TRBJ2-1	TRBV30	CAWISRLAGGQFF	TGTGCCTGGATCAGTAGGCTAGCGGGAGGGCAGTTCTTC
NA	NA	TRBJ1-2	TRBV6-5	CASSYGQFYGYTF	TGTGCCAGCAGCTACGGACAGTTCTATGGCTACACCTTC
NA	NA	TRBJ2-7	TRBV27	CASSTSGTSPYEQYF	TGTGCCAGCAGTACCTCGGGGACATCCCCCTACGAGCAGTACTTC
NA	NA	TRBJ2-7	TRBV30	CAWSVRRQISSYEQYF	TGTGCCTGGAGTGTACGGCGGCAGATCAGCTCCTACGAGCAGTACTTC
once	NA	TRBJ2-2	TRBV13	CASSNRGGTNTGELFF	TGTGCCAGCAGCAATCGGGGCGGGACGAACACCGGGGAGCTGTTTTTT
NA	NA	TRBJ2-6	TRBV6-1	CASSEARGRDGANVLTF	TGTGCCAGCAGTGAAGCGCGGGGCAGAGACGGGGCCAACGTCCTGACTTTC
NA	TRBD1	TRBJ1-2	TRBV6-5	CASSFGDREEGYTF	TGTGCCAGCAGTTTCGGGGACAGGGAGGAAGGCTACACCTTC
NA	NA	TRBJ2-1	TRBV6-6	CASSYSPSVSNEQFF	TGTGCCAGCAGTTACTCCCCCTCGGTTAGCAATGAGCAGTTCTTC
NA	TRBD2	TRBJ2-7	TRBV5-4	CASSLPGLAGPKNF	TGTGCCAGCAGCTTGCCGGGACTAGCGGGTCCCAAGAACTTC